These T cell receptor beta chains were read from a single sample in a study of blood T cell repertoires in COVID-19. Profiled with immunoSEQ multiplex PCR; TCRdb holds only in-frame clones, not every one. The table records about 310,000 clones, around 91% of them present only once. Material: PBMCs or T cells enriched from blood (not recorded which). All receptors come from a woman between 35 and 50 years old who had recovered from COVID-19. The CDR3 runs from the conserved cysteine through the conserved F or W. A D gene is named only where the DNA matches it firmly. A clone size is listed for some rows: how often the clone was seen (once, few, many), or a class if it is expanded.

V gene	J gene	clone size	D gene	CDR3 protein	CDR3 DNA
TRBV6-5	TRBJ1-5	.	TRBD1	CASSYGQTGIEPQHF	TGTGCCAGCAGTTACGGACAGACAGGGATCGAGCCCCAGCATTTT
TRBV5-6	TRBJ2-7	.	TRBD1	CASSSLDRGRYEQYF	TGTGCCAGCAGCTCCTTGGACAGGGGGCGTTACGAGCAGTACTTC
TRBV29-1	TRBJ2-7	.	.	CSCLGLSYEQYF	TGCAGCTGCTTGGGGCTTTCCTACGAGCAGTACTTC
TRBV10-3	TRBJ2-2	.	TRBD1	CAISPPEGQGYGELFF	TGTGCCATCAGTCCCCCCGAGGGACAGGGGTACGGGGAGCTGTTTTTT
TRBV10-1	TRBJ2-1	few	.	CASSFGYNEQFF	TGCGCCAGCAGTTTCGGCTACAATGAGCAGTTCTTC
TRBV9	TRBJ2-7	.	.	CASSGGAPGEQYF	TGTGCCAGCAGTGGTGGGGCCCCGGGCGAGCAGTACTTC
TRBV27	TRBJ2-7	.	TRBD2	CASSGGTSGRRYEQYF	TGTGCCAGCAGTGGAGGGACTAGCGGGAGGCGATACGAGCAGTACTTC
TRBV2	TRBJ2-2	.	.	CASSRSVGAGGELFF	TGTGCCAGCAGCCGCTCAGTGGGGGCGGGCGGGGAGCTGTTTTTT
TRBV24-1	TRBJ2-2	.	TRBD1	CATSDPKGGMDTGELFF	TGTGCCACCAGTGACCCAAAAGGGGGCATGGACACCGGGGAGCTGTTTTTT
TRBV7-9	TRBJ2-2	.	.	CASSLQIGELFF	TGTGCCAGCAGCCTACAGATCGGGGAGCTGTTTTTT
TRBV9	TRBJ2-3	.	.	CASSVGGVGTDTQYF	TGTGCCAGCAGCGTTGGGGGCGTCGGCACAGATACGCAGTATTTT
TRBV9	TRBJ1-5	.	.	CASSVGDQGQPQHF	TGTGCCAGCAGCGTAGGAGACCAGGGTCAGCCCCAGCATTTT
TRBV2	TRBJ2-7	.	TRBD2	CASRAPSGGKSYEQYF	TGTGCCAGCAGAGCCCCTAGCGGGGGGAAATCCTACGAGCAGTACTTC
TRBV19	TRBJ2-7	.	TRBD1	CASSLGGQGHYEQYF	TGTGCCAGTAGTTTGGGGGGACAGGGCCATTACGAGCAGTACTTC
TRBV5-4	TRBJ2-1	.	TRBD2	CASSPWTSPIQAQFF	TGTGCCAGCAGCCCCTGGACTAGCCCGATCCAGGCCCAGTTCTTC
TRBV30	TRBJ2-3	once	.	CAWTTGGDTQYF	TGTGCCTGGACTACAGGCGGCGATACGCAGTATTTT
TRBV28	TRBJ2-7	.	TRBD2	CASSLLAGKYEQYF	TGTGCCAGCAGTTTACTAGCGGGAAAATACGAGCAGTACTTC
TRBV7-9	TRBJ2-3	.	.	CASSFPLVPDTQYF	TGTGCCAGCAGCTTCCCCCTAGTCCCAGATACGCAGTATTTT
TRBV28	TRBJ2-5	.	.	CASSSSGETQYF	TGTGCCAGCAGTTCTAGTGGGGAGACCCAGTACTTC
TRBV9	TRBJ2-7	.	.	CASSVGPAGLYEQYF	TGTGCCAGCAGCGTAGGCCCAGCGGGCCTCTACGAGCAGTACTTC
TRBV25-1	TRBJ1-2	few	.	CASSESATYGYTF	TGTGCCAGCAGTGAATCTGCGACTTATGGCTACACCTTC
TRBV18	TRBJ2-5	.	.	CASSPVLEETQYF	TGTGCCAGCTCACCAGTCCTAGAAGAGACCCAGTACTTC
TRBV3-1/TRBV3-2	TRBJ1-3	.	TRBD1	CASSQGDRSGNTIYF	TGTGCCAGCAGCCAGGGGGACAGATCCGGAAACACCATATATTTT
TRBV3-1/TRBV3-2	TRBJ1-2	.	TRBD1	CASSQMDRGNSRGYTF	TGTGCCAGCAGCCAGATGGACAGGGGGAACTCCCGTGGCTACACCTTC
TRBV7-2	TRBJ2-3	.	.	CASSPLAATQYF	TGTGCCAGCAGCCCACTGGCGGCTACGCAGTATTTT
TRBV15	TRBJ2-3	.	.	CATSRGLVADTQYF	TGTGCCACCAGCAGAGGACTAGTTGCAGATACGCAGTATTTT
TRBV14	TRBJ2-1	.	TRBD2	CASSQARGGEQFF	TGTGCCAGCAGCCAAGCTCGCGGGGGTGAGCAGTTCTTC
TRBV7-3	TRBJ2-1	.	.	CASSLVQYNEQFF	TGTGCCAGCAGCTTAGTTCAGTACAATGAGCAGTTCTTC
TRBV10-3	TRBJ1-2	few	.	CAVQGGAPNYGYTF	TGTGCCGTACAGGGCGGTGCTCCTAACTATGGCTACACCTTC
TRBV2	TRBJ2-1	.	.	CASSPGSGPYNEQFF	TGTGCCAGCAGTCCAGGGTCAGGGCCTTACAATGAGCAGTTCTTC
TRBV25-1	TRBJ1-1	.	.	CASSESAGRTEAFF	TGTGCCAGCAGTGAATCAGCAGGGAGGACTGAAGCTTTCTTT
TRBV30	TRBJ2-7	few	TRBD1	CAWIRDSSYEQYF	TGTGCCTGGATCCGGGACAGCTCCTACGAGCAGTACTTC
TRBV19	TRBJ1-5	.	TRBD1	CASSTGQGARQPQHF	TGTGCCAGTAGTACAGGACAGGGGGCAAGGCAGCCCCAGCATTTT
TRBV7-9	TRBJ1-1	once	.	CASSSRRENTEAFF	TGTGCCAGCAGCTCTCGGAGGGAGAACACTGAAGCTTTCTTT
TRBV12-5	TRBJ1-2	once	TRBD1	CASGPTGDGYTF	TGTGCTAGTGGACCAACAGGGGATGGCTACACCTTC
TRBV7-6	TRBJ2-7	once	.	CASSLGTGLTYEQYF	TGTGCCAGCAGCTTAGGCACGGGACTGACCTACGAGCAGTACTTC
TRBV27	TRBJ1-1	.	TRBD1	CASSAGQGVTEAFF	TGTGCCAGCAGTGCCGGACAGGGAGTCACTGAAGCTTTCTTT
TRBV28	TRBJ1-5	.	TRBD1	CASRPPGQGVSRQPQHF	TGTGCCAGCAGGCCCCCCGGACAGGGGGTTTCACGGCAGCCCCAGCATTTT
TRBV27	TRBJ1-1	.	TRBD1	CASSLSWDRIPSEAFF	TGTGCCAGCAGTTTATCCTGGGACAGAATTCCTTCTGAAGCTTTCTTT
TRBV4-2	TRBJ2-4	.	TRBD1	CASSQRTGELAKNIQYF	TGTGCCAGCAGCCAACGGACAGGCGAACTAGCCAAAAACATTCAGTACTTC
TRBV19	TRBJ2-5	.	TRBD1	CASSSDRGVQGRGTQYF	TGTGCCAGTAGTAGTGACAGGGGCGTTCAAGGGAGAGGAACCCAGTACTTC
TRBV4-1	TRBJ2-1	.	TRBD2	CASSQEALAGGNEQFF	TGCGCCAGCAGCCAAGAGGCCCTAGCGGGAGGTAATGAGCAGTTCTTC
TRBV9	TRBJ1-1	.	TRBD1	CASSQAGGNTEAFF	TGTGCCAGCAGCCAGGCAGGGGGGAACACTGAAGCTTTCTTT
TRBV9	TRBJ2-1	once	.	CASSVGVRVAYNEQFF	TGTGCCAGCAGCGTAGGGGTCAGGGTGGCCTACAATGAGCAGTTCTTC
TRBV13	TRBJ1-1	.	.	CASSLDTGFNTEAFF	TGTGCCAGCAGCCTAGACACAGGGTTTAACACTGAAGCTTTCTTT
TRBV15	TRBJ1-5	few	.	CATSSGDLEGQPQHF	TGTGCCACCAGCAGCGGAGATTTAGAGGGTCAGCCCCAGCATTTT
TRBV24-1	TRBJ1-5	.	.	CATSASKGDQPQHF	TGTGCCACCAGTGCTTCCAAAGGGGATCAGCCCCAGCATTTT
TRBV7-9	TRBJ2-1	.	TRBD1	CASSRTRDRTPYNEQFF	TGTGCCAGCAGCCGGACCCGGGACAGGACTCCCTACAATGAGCAGTTCTTC
TRBV9	TRBJ2-7	once	TRBD2	CASSGLAGAYEQYF	TGTGCCAGCAGCGGACTAGCGGGGGCGTACGAGCAGTACTTC
TRBV3-1/TRBV3-2	TRBJ1-2	few	.	CASSQVQKGYTF	TGTGCCAGCAGCCAAGTACAGAAGGGCTACACCTTC
TRBV5-1	TRBJ2-1	.	TRBD2	CASSLGPAGVEQFF	TGCGCCAGCAGCTTGGGTCCAGCGGGGGTTGAGCAGTTCTTC
TRBV25-1	TRBJ1-4	once	.	CASSGPRGEKLFF	TGTGCCAGCAGTGGTCCCAGAGGCGAAAAACTGTTTTTT
TRBV10-3	TRBJ1-3	.	.	CAISESVGATGNTIYF	TGTGCCATCAGTGAGTCGGTAGGGGCGACTGGAAACACCATATATTTT